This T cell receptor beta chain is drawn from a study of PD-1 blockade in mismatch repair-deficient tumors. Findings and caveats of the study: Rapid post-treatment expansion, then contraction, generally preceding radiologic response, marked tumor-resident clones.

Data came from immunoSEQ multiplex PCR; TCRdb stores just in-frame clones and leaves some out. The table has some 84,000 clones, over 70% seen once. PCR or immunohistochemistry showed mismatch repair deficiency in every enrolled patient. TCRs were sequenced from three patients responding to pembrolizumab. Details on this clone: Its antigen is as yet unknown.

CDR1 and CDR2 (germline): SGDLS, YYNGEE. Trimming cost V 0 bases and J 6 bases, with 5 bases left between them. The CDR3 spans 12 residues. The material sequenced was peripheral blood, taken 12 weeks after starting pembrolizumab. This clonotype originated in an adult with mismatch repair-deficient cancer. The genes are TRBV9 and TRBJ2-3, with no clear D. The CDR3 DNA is TGTGCCAGCAGCGTAGGTTACGATACGCAGTATTTT. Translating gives CASSVGYDTQYF.